The rows below give T cell receptor beta chains drawn from one sample of a study of OX40 agonist ivuxolimab in advanced cancers. Clones were read by immunoSEQ multiplex PCR, and TCRdb kept only the in-frame ones, dropping some. The sample yields 84,000 or so clones, roughly 94% seen once. Sample: CD4+ or CD8+ T cells sorted from blood, taken in a trial of the OX40 agonist ivuxolimab. The receptors shown here come from an adult with an advanced solid tumor such as melanoma, head and neck, liver or kidney cancer. Each CDR3 is given with its conserved first and last residue. Fields, in order: V gene, clone size, CDR3 protein. For some rows the clone size is stated as once, few or many, or as a class when expanded; others skip it.

>TRBV6-6|NA
CASSYTANEQFF
>TRBV11-3|NA
CASSLEFGTRDNEQFF
>TRBV6-6|NA
CASSGRSYEQYF
>TRBV6-4|NA
CASSDGDRQETQYF
>TRBV5-6|NA
CASSLSVNTEAFF
>TRBV7-9|few
CASSLGTAGYTF
>TRBV7-8|NA
CASSLDRAYYNEQFF
>TRBV19|NA
CASGKNTEAFF
>TRBV6-5|once
CASSYGALGETQYF
>TRBV7-9|NA
CASSSWTSGINNEQFF
>TRBV9|once
CASSVEGNYNQPQHF
>TRBV14|NA
CASSQIVLAGGPDEQFF
>TRBV11-2|NA
CASSFSGTYEQYF